The clone carrying this T cell receptor (beta chain) turned up a few times. The V gene lost 3 bases and the J gene lost 6 bases, with 17 bases spanning the gap. This CDR3 has 15 residues. CDR1 SNHLY and CDR2 FYNNEI come from the germline V gene. This table comes from immunoSEQ multiplex PCR, and its TCRdb copy is limited to in-frame clones, with some not included. The sample yields fewer than 80,000 clones, about 86% seen once. These data belong to a study of technical replicates of blood from a few donors. This receptor was taken from a human donor in good health. Some clones in this sample may be carry-over from other donors' samples. Sequenced material: PBMCs. V usage is TRBV2 and J usage is TRBJ1-1; D possibly corresponds to TRBD1 (6 bases). For the CDR3, the DNA is TGTGCCAGCAGTGATTGGGACACCCGGGGATCTGAAGCTTTCTTT. Its protein is CASSDWDTRGSEAFF.